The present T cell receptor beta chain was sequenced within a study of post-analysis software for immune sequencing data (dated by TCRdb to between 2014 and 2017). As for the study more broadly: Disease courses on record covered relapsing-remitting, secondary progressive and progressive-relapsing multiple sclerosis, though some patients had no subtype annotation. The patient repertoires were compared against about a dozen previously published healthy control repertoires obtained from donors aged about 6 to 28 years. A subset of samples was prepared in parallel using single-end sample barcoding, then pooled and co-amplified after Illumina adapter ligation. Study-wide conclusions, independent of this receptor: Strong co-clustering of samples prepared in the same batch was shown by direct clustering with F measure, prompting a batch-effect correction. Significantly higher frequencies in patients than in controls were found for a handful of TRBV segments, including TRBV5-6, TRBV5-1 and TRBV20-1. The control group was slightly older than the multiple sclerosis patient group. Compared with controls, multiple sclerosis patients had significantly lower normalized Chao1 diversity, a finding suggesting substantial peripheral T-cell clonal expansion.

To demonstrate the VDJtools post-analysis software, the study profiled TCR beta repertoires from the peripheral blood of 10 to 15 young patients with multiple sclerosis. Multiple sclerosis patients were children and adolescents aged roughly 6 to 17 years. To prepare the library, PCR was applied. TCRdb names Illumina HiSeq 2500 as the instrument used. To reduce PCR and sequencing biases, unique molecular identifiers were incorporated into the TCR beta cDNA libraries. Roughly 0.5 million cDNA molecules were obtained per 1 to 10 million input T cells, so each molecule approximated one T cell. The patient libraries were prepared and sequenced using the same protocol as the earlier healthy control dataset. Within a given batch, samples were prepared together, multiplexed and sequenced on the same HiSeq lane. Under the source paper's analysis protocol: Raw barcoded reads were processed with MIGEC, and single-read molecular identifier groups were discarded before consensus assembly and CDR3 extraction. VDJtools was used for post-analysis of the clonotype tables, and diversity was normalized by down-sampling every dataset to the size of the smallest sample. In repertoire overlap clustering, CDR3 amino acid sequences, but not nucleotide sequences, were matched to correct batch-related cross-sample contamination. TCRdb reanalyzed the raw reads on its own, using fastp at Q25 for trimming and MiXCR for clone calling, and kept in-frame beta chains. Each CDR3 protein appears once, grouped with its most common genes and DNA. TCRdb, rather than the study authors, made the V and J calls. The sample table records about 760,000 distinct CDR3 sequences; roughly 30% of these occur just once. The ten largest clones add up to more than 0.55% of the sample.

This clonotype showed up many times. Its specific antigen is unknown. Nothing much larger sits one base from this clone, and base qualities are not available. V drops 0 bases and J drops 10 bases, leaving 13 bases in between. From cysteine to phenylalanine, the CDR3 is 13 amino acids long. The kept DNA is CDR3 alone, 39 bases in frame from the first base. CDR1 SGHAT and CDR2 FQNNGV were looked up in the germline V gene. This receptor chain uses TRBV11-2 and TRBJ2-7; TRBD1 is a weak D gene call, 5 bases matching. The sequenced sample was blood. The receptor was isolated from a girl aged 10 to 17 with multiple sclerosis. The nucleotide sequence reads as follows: TGTGCCAGCAGCTTAGACAGGGCCCAGAAACAGTACTTC. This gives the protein CASSLDRAQKQYF. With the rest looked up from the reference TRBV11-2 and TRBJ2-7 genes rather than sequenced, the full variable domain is EAGVAQSPRYKIIEKRQSVAFWCNPISGHATLYWYQQILGQGPKLLIQFQNNGVVDDSQLPKDRFSAERLKGVDSTLKIQPAKLEDSAVYLCASSLDRAQKQYFGPGTRLTVT.